Each of the 7 T cell receptor beta chains below was sequenced from the same sample in a study of T cell responses to AZD1222 COVID-19 vaccine (dated by TCRdb to the early 2020s). The sample's time point label is to be understood as: baseline before first vaccination. The library was made by the immunoSEQ multiplex PCR assay. This is the immuneACCESS table as TCRdb keeps it, with only in-frame sequences that have V and J called. A part of the clones is gone; compared with another copy, unresolved V genes explain less than half, and the rest is unexplained. Here the sample has 140,000 or so clones; approximately 90% occur a single time. The top ten clones comprise 4.7% of the sample. The sequenced sample was peripheral blood, obtained on day 0 of AZD1222 vaccination. All receptors come from an adult in good health.

The V and J genes are TRBV9 and TRBJ1-2; D unresolved. The ends were cut back, 0 bases at V and 7 bases at J, with 13 bases in the middle. Germline CDR1 is SGDLS and CDR2 is YYNGEE. The CDR3 runs to 14 residues. The CDR3 spells CASSVELGSSGYTF. CDR3 in DNA: TGTGCCAGCAGCGTAGAACTGGGATCCTCTGGCTACACCTTC.

The chain employs TRBV7-3 and TRBJ2-3, with 10 bases fitting TRBD1. Germline values: CDR1 SGHTA, CDR2 FQGTGA. CDR3 length equals 15 residues. With 5 bases clipped from V and 7 bases from J, the junction kept 9 bases outside the gene matches. CDR3 region: CASSLMTGGKYTQYF. CDR3 sequence (DNA): TGTGCCAGCAGCCTAATGACAGGGGGCAAATATACGCAGTATTTT.

The gene calls are TRBV4-1 and TRBJ1-3; unclear D gene. Trimming cost V 0 bases and J 5 bases, with 5 bases left between them. The CDR3 spans 13 residues. CDR1 MGHRA and CDR2 YSYEKL come from the germline V gene. CDR3 DNA sequence: TGCGCCAGCAGCCAAGATCGCCGAAACACCATATATTTT. Translating it yields CASSQDRRNTIYF.

The rearrangement uses TRBV5-4 and TRBJ1-1, with D uncertain. Germline V gives CDR1 SGHNT, CDR2 YYREEE (reference sequence). The V end was cut by 1 base, the J end by 1 base, with 8 bases between. This CDR3 contains 14 residues. The CDR3 nucleotides are TGTGCCAGCAGCTTGCAGGCGGCGAACACTGAAGCTTTCTTT. It encodes CASSLQAANTEAFF.

This clone was detected only a few times. This chain links TRBV13 with TRBJ2-7; 8 bases line up with TRBD2. The J segment lost 2 bases and the V segment lost 5 bases, leaving 5 bases of the junction unmatched. The CDR3 runs to 14 residues. The germline V gene has CDR1 PRHDT and CDR2 FYEKMQ (reference sequence). The CDR3 nucleotides are TGTGCCAGCAGCAACAGCGGGAGTACCTACGAGCAGTACTTC. This translates into CASSNSGSTYEQYF.

The CDR3 region has the DNA TGTGCCAGCAGTCCCTACGACCGCCCGGGCCCTGAAGCTTTCTTT. Protein: CASSPYDRPGPEAFF. J is TRBJ1-1 and V is TRBV27; no clear D. Looked up from germline, CDR1 is MNHEY and CDR2 is SMNVEV (reference sequence). The CDR3 contains 15 residues. Trimming removed 5 bases at V and 6 bases at J, with 19 bases between.

The V call is TRBV28, the J call TRBJ1-2, with 9 bases lining up with TRBD1. Trimming at V came to 4 bases and at J to 5 bases, leaving 11 bases not matched to a gene. This CDR3 spans 16 amino acids. Germline V gene lookup returns CDR1 MDHEN and CDR2 SYDVKM. The DNA for the CDR3 is TGTGCCAGCAGTTCCTCCTGGACAGGGGAAGGGTATGGCTACACCTTC. Translated, it gives CASSSSWTGEGYGYTF.